This T cell receptor beta chain was identified in a study of technical replicates of blood from a handful of donors. Profiled with immunoSEQ multiplex PCR; TCRdb holds only in-frame clones, not every one. The sample has 60,000 to 70,000 clones, 75% to 90% seen once. Between the trimmed V and J ends, which lost 2 bases and 1 base, there was a span of 8 bases. From germline, CDR1 is SEHNR and CDR2 FQNEAQ (reference sequence). The CDR3 length is 14 residues. This TCR came from a human donor in good health. Some clones in this sample may be carry-over from other donors' samples. Material for sequencing was PBMCs. The chain recombines TRBV7-9 with TRBJ2-5; D uncertain. Here the CDR3 DNA reads TGTGCCAGCAGCTTAAAGGAGATCCAAGAGACCCAGTACTTC. This codes for CASSLKEIQETQYF.